Listed here are 15 T cell receptor beta chains from one sample, sequenced in a study of blood T cell repertoires in COVID-19. TCRdb's copy holds only in-frame clones and misses some; the assay was immunoSEQ multiplex PCR. The data contain tens of thousands of clones, about 86% of them singletons. The material sequenced was peripheral blood. These receptors came from a man in his 60s with acute or convalescent COVID-19.

The rearrangement uses TRBV4-3 and TRBJ2-2; a weak D match, TRBD2 (6 bases). The CDR3 has 18 residues. V was pared by 1 base and J by 0 bases, with 15 bases between. Germline CDR1 is LGHNA and CDR2 is YSLEER. This CDR3 reads CASSQGVGGNANTGELFF. In DNA form, the CDR3 reads TGCGCCAGCAGCCAAGGGGTCGGGGGTAACGCGAACACCGGGGAGCTGTTTTTT.

The chain employs TRBV19 and TRBJ1-6; no firm D call. There are 18 residues in the CDR3. Trimming pared 0 bases from V and 1 base from J, leaving 13 bases between. Per the germline V gene, CDR1 is LNHDA and CDR2 is SQIVND (reference sequence). CDR3 sequence (DNA): TGTGCCAGTAGTATAGAGCTAGACAAGCGGTCCTATAATTCACCCCTCCACTTT. Translated: CASSIELDKRSYNSPLHF.

Only one count was recorded for this clone. The CDR3 loop reads CASSRLAGEALDTQYF. As DNA, the CDR3 is TGCGCCAGCAGCCGACTAGCGGGGGAGGCCTTGGATACGCAGTATTTT. The V gene is TRBV4-1, the J gene TRBJ2-3, with TRBD2 identical over 12 bases. The CDR3 length is 16 residues. With V trimmed by 4 bases and J by 6 bases, 8 bases remained unmatched. CDR1 and CDR2 from the germline V gene are MGHRA and YSYEKL.

This sequence joins TRBV7-2 and TRBJ2-5; possible D gene TRBD1, 6 bases. CDR1 is SGHTA, CDR2 FQGNSA, per germline. The CDR3 contains 13 residues. The V end lost 3 bases, the J end lost 4 bases, and 9 bases lay between the germline ends. The CDR3 nucleotides are TGTGCCAGCAGCTTTGGACAGAGAGAGACCCAGTACTTC. Its protein is CASSFGQRETQYF.

This clone was seen a handful of times. This rearrangement joins TRBV5-4 to TRBJ2-2; D unresolved. The ends were cut back, 4 bases at V and 4 bases at J, with 5 bases in the middle. This CDR3 is 12 amino acids long. Germline CDR1 reads SGHNT; CDR2 reads YYREEE (reference sequence). The CDR3 DNA sequence: TGTGCCAGCAGCGAGAGCACCGGGGAGCTGTTTTTT. Its translation: CASSESTGELFF.

V is TRBV6-2 or TRBV6-3 and J is TRBJ1-2; D call uncertain. The CDR3 spans 14 residues. With 7 bases removed from V and 7 bases from J, the gap between germline ends came to 19 bases. Germline V gene data show CDR1 as MNHEY and CDR2 as SVGEGT. The CDR3 sequence: CASTPREIGSGYTF. As DNA, the CDR3 is TGTGCCAGCACCCCCCGGGAGATCGGTAGTGGCTACACCTTC.

This clone has more than one count but fewer than ten. This chain joins TRBV5-5 and TRBJ1-1; D ambiguous. This CDR3 is 12 amino acids long. CDR1 and CDR2 from the germline V gene are SGHKS and YYEKEE (reference sequence). V was pared by 1 base and J by 5 bases, with 6 bases between. CDR3 in DNA: TGTGCCAGCAGCTTGACTGAGACTGAAGCTTTCTTT. Encoded protein: CASSLTETEAFF.

The rearrangement links TRBV5-1 to TRBJ1-3; no reliable D call. Trimming removed 0 bases from V and 0 bases from J, with 7 bases in between. CDR1 and CDR2 from the germline V gene are SGHRS and YFSETQ. This CDR3 contains 15 residues. CDR3 bases: TGCGCCAGCAGCTTGGAGCCCTACTCTGGAAACACCATATATTTT. This gives the protein CASSLEPYSGNTIYF.

The CDR3 here is CASSSKTSGGPTDEQFF. As DNA, the CDR3 is TGTGCCAGCAGCTCTAAGACTAGCGGGGGTCCTACGGATGAGCAGTTCTTC. The genes are TRBV7-3 and TRBJ2-1; TRBD2 aligns across 12 bases. Germline CDR1 is SGHTA and CDR2 is FQGTGA. With 4 bases clipped from V and 8 bases from J, the junction kept 12 bases outside the gene matches. The CDR3 is 17 amino acids.

The V and J genes are TRBV3-1 (or the pseudogene TRBV3-2) and TRBJ2-3; TRBD2 matches at 14 bases. The germline gives CDR1 LGHDT, CDR2 YNNKEL (reference sequence). With V trimmed by 2 bases and J by 5 bases, 9 bases remained unmatched. The CDR3 is 18 amino acids. This CDR3 reads CASSQPTAGLAGEDTQYF. Here the CDR3 DNA reads TGTGCCAGCAGCCAACCGACGGCGGGACTAGCGGGGGAAGATACGCAGTATTTT.

This clone was recorded once. The chain links TRBV6-1 to TRBJ1-1, with D perhaps matching TRBD1 (5 bases). The CDR3 is made up of 14 amino acids. Germline V gene lookup returns CDR1 MNHNS and CDR2 SASEGT. Trimming stripped 1 base from V and 1 base from J, with 7 bases between. CDR3 residues: CASSEGGGNTEAFF. DNA for the CDR3: TGTGCCAGCAGTGAAGGGGGCGGGAACACTGAAGCTTTCTTT.

The V call is TRBV25-1, the J call TRBJ1-1; D possibly corresponds to TRBD1 (5 bases). The CDR3 totals 15 residues. Germline V gives CDR1 MGHDK, CDR2 SYGVNS. Trimming took off 1 base at V and 5 bases at J, with 14 bases between the two ends. CDR3 loop: CASSESGRGVTEAFF. CDR3 DNA sequence: TGTGCCAGCAGTGAATCTGGTCGGGGGGTGACTGAAGCTTTCTTT. The full variable domain, completed using reference TRBV25-1 and TRBJ1-1, is EADIYQTPRYLVIGTGKKITLECSQTMGHDKMYWYQQDPGMELHLIHYSYGVNSTEKGDLSSESTVSRIRTEHFPLTLESARPSHTSQYLCASSESGRGVTEAFFGQGTRLTVV.

The chain recombines TRBV19 with TRBJ2-3; a weak D match, TRBD1 (6 bases). Trimming took 5 bases from V and 3 from J, leaving 9 bases between them. The germline CDR1 and CDR2 sequences are LNHDA and SQIVND (reference sequence). CDR3 length: 13 amino acids. DNA of the CDR3: TGTGCCAGTAGTGATCAGGGGACAGATACGCAGTATTTT. Amino acid sequence: CASSDQGTDTQYF.

About this clone itself: Other DNA variants within this sample encode the same CDR3. The rearrangement joins TRBV10-3 to TRBJ1-2; 11 bases line up with TRBD1. There are 13 residues in the CDR3. In germline, CDR1 is ENHRY, CDR2 SYGVKD. Trimming at V came to 5 bases and at J to 6 bases, leaving 2 bases not matched to a gene. CDR3 DNA sequence: TGTGCCATCAGTCAGGGACAGGGGGATGGCTACACCTTC. Its protein is CAISQGQGDGYTF.

The chain is built from TRBV7-9 and TRBJ1-1; 8 bases fit TRBD1. CDR1 SEHNR and CDR2 FQNEAQ come from the germline V gene (reference sequence). The ends lost 4 bases at V and 5 bases at J; junction bases unmatched: 9. The CDR3 is 15 amino acids. Here the CDR3 reads CASSSTRGRETEAFF. The CDR3 DNA is TGTGCCAGCAGCTCTACCAGGGGGCGAGAGACTGAAGCTTTCTTT. Combining the CDR3 with reference TRBV7-9 and TRBJ1-1 gives the whole variable domain DTGVSQNPRHKITKRGQNVTFRCDPISEHNRLYWYRQTLGQGPEFLTYFQNEAQLEKSRLLSDRFSAERPKGSFSTLEIQRTEQGDSAMYLCASSSTRGRETEAFFGQGTRLTVV.